The 30 T cell receptor beta chains given below trace back to one sample, sequenced in a study of cytotoxic CD8 clonotypes in ibrutinib-treated CLL. Assay: immunoSEQ multiplex PCR; the TCRdb copy retains only in-frame clones and omits some. The data contain 150,000 to 200,000 clones, over 60% of them singletons. The sample was PBMCs, taken after 24 months of ibrutinib treatment. All receptors come from a human donor with chronic lymphocytic leukemia.

The chain links TRBV11-2 to TRBJ2-7; 8 bases align to TRBD2. Germline loops: CDR1 SGHAT, CDR2 FQNNGV. J was trimmed by 2 bases and V by 5 bases; bases with no gene match: 5. The CDR3 is 14 residues long. As DNA, the CDR3 is TGTGCCAGCAGCGAGGGAGCGGGAGCCTACGAGCAGTACTTC. Translating gives CASSEGAGAYEQYF.

The J gene is TRBJ2-1, the V gene TRBV6-5; D gene unclear. CDR1 is MNHEY, CDR2 SVGAGI, per germline. V lost 0 bases to trimming and J lost 16 bases, with 10 bases between them. The length of the CDR3 is 11 residues. The CDR3 is CASSYSITIFF. The CDR3 bases are TGTGCCAGCAGTTACTCGATCACTATATTCTTC.

This chain uses TRBV2 with TRBJ1-2; D unresolved. Germline V gene sequence: CDR1 SNHLY, CDR2 FYNNEI. V was trimmed by 8 bases and J by 1 base, leaving 11 bases between them. CDR3 length: 13 residues. This CDR3 reads CASHEGFNYGYTF. In DNA, the CDR3 is TGTGCCAGCCATGAGGGATTTAACTATGGCTACACCTTC.

This chain uses TRBV19 with TRBJ2-1; TRBD1 agrees at 11 bases. Germline CDR1 and CDR2: LNHDA and SQIVND (reference sequence). V dropped 3 bases and J dropped 7; count of bases not matched to a gene: 2. The CDR3 extends over 14 amino acids. CDR3 protein: CASSMRDRGNEQFF. CDR3 sequence (DNA): TGTGCCAGTAGTATGAGGGACAGGGGGAATGAGCAGTTCTTC.

This chain uses TRBV4-1 with TRBJ2-1; tentatively, D is TRBD2 (5 bases). V shed 2 bases and J shed 0 bases, with 8 bases lying between them. The germline V gene encodes CDR1 MGHRA and CDR2 YSYEKL. There are 15 residues in the CDR3. DNA of the CDR3: TGCGCCAGCAGCCAAAGTAGCGACTCCTACAATGAGCAGTTCTTC. Residues: CASSQSSDSYNEQFF.

This rearrangement joins TRBV21-1 to TRBJ1-1; the table assigns TRBD1, which was not confirmed against the DNA. TRBV21-1 is termed a pseudogene. The CDR3 has 20 residues. CDR3 bases: TGTGCCAGCAGCGAGATCCCGGGACAGGGGATCACTTTGTTAGGCACTGAAACTTTCTTT. Its protein is CASSEIPGQGITLLGTETFF.

This clone has more than one count but fewer than ten. The chain recombines TRBV7-6 with TRBJ2-1; 7 bases align to TRBD2. V was clipped by 1 base and J by 2 bases; unmatched bases: 5. Germline values: CDR1 SGHVS, CDR2 FNYEAQ. There are 16 residues in the CDR3. The CDR3 protein is CASSLGASGAYNEQFF. The CDR3 coding sequence is TGTGCCAGCAGCTTAGGAGCTAGCGGTGCCTACAATGAGCAGTTCTTC.

The V and J genes are TRBV10-3 and TRBJ2-1; 14 bases match TRBD2. From germline, CDR1 is ENHRY and CDR2 SYGVKD. CDR3 size: 16 residues. Trimming removed 6 bases from V and 8 bases from J; junction bases left unmatched: 9. The CDR3 sequence is CAIRVGLAGEGHEQFF. CDR3 sequence (DNA): TGTGCCATCAGGGTGGGACTAGCGGGAGAGGGCCATGAGCAGTTCTTC.

J is TRBJ2-7 and V is TRBV6-1; no reliable D call. V dropped 2 bases and J dropped 3 bases, with 20 bases sitting between them. Per germline, CDR1 MNHNS and CDR2 SASEGT. This CDR3 has 17 amino acids. The CDR3 bases are TGTGCCAGCAGTGAAACCCACGGTGGCCTTAGGGTCTACGAGCAGTACTTC. Translated: CASSETHGGLRVYEQYF.

The J gene is TRBJ2-2, the V gene TRBV25-1, with 12 nucleotides matching TRBD2. V shed 2 bases and J 9 bases; nucleotides not matched to a gene: 4. The CDR3 extends over 15 amino acids. The germline CDR1 and CDR2 sequences are MGHDK and SYGVNS. CDR3 coding DNA: TGTGCCAGCAGTGAAGGACTAGCGGGAATGTGGGAGCTGTTTTTT. Protein: CASSEGLAGMWELFF.

This chain links TRBV4-2 with TRBJ2-2; 8 bases align to TRBD2. This CDR3 contains 15 residues. Germline values: CDR1 LGHNA, CDR2 YNFKEQ. V was clipped by 0 bases and J by 7 bases; unmatched bases: 4. In DNA, the CDR3 is TGTGCCAGCAGCCAAGAGCAGCGGGAGCACGGGGAGCTGTTTTTT. Translating gives CASSQEQREHGELFF.

The rearrangement links TRBV2 to TRBJ2-7, with D hard to call. V was shortened by 3 bases and J by 7 bases, with 7 bases between the two germline ends. The length of the CDR3 is 11 residues. Germline lookup yields CDR1 SNHLY and CDR2 FYNNEI. CDR3 DNA sequence: TGTGCCAGCAGTGATGCCCGGGAGCAGTACTTC. Translation: CASSDAREQYF.

The chain is built from TRBV28 and TRBJ2-7, with 7 bases that match TRBD2. CDR3 length equals 14 residues. Germline V gene lookup returns CDR1 MDHEN and CDR2 SYDVKM. V lost 2 bases to trimming and J lost 4 bases; unmatched junction nucleotides: 5. CDR3 loop: CASSLGASGYEQYF. Here the CDR3 DNA reads TGTGCCAGCAGTTTAGGGGCTAGCGGATACGAGCAGTACTTC.

The rearrangement joins TRBV27 to TRBJ1-4; TRBD1 matches 7 bases. Germline lookup yields CDR1 MNHEY and CDR2 SMNVEV (reference sequence). This CDR3 region has 15 residues. Losses at the gene ends were 3 bases for V and 4 bases for J; bases not matched to a gene: 5. CDR3 protein: CASSFGTALNEKLFF. CDR3 bases: TGTGCCAGCAGTTTCGGGACAGCGCTTAATGAAAAACTGTTTTTT.

The chain is built from TRBV7-9 and TRBJ1-5, with D perhaps matching TRBD1 (5 bases). The length of the CDR3 is 15 residues. V was pared by 0 bases and J by 2 bases, with 8 bases between. Germline-derived CDR1 and CDR2 are SEHNR and FQNEAQ (reference sequence). The CDR3 nucleotides read TGTGCCAGCAGCTTAGCCGGGGGAGGCAATCAGCCCCAGCATTTT. This gives the protein CASSLAGGGNQPQHF.

This chain uses TRBV5-4 with TRBJ2-5; D not certain. This CDR3 is 14 amino acids long. The V end lost 0 bases, the J end lost 0 bases, and 6 bases lay between the germline ends. CDR1 is SGHNT, CDR2 YYREEE, per germline (reference sequence). The CDR3, as DNA: TGTGCCAGCAGCTTGGGCTCAGACCAAGAGACCCAGTACTTC. This codes for CASSLGSDQETQYF.

The chain uses TRBV9 and TRBJ2-7; the D is unclear. Germline V gives CDR1 SGDLS, CDR2 YYNGEE. Trimming took 0 bases from V and 2 from J, leaving 9 bases between them. The CDR3 length is 14 residues. The CDR3 protein is CASSVAPGTYEQYF. In DNA, the CDR3 is TGTGCCAGCAGCGTAGCTCCAGGAACCTACGAGCAGTACTTC.

The chain uses TRBV28 and TRBJ2-3; 13 nucleotides align to TRBD2. Trimming cost V 6 bases and J 2 bases; bases outside gene matches: 11. CDR1 is MDHEN, CDR2 SYDVKM, per germline. This CDR3 has 18 residues. Here the CDR3 reads CASSGLAGVFKDTDTQYF. In DNA form, the CDR3 reads TGTGCCAGCAGCGGACTAGCGGGAGTTTTTAAGGACACAGATACGCAGTATTTT. The variable domain in full, with the rest retrieved from reference TRBV28 and TRBJ2-3, is DVKVTQSSRYLVKRTGEKVFLECVQDMDHENMFWYRQDPGLGLRLIYFSYDVKMKEKGDIPEGYSVSREKKERFSLILESASTNQTSMYLCASSGLAGVFKDTDTQYFGPGTRLTVL.

The gene calls are TRBV5-1 and TRBJ1-3; D gene ambiguous. Germline loops: CDR1 SGHRS, CDR2 YFSETQ. This CDR3 is built from 16 residues. Trimming removed 0 bases at V and 1 base at J, with 11 bases between. This CDR3 reads CASSLGQIGSGNTIYF. CDR3 nucleotides: TGCGCCAGCAGCTTGGGCCAGATTGGTTCTGGAAACACCATATATTTT.

The chain employs TRBV19 and TRBJ2-7, with 7 positions matching TRBD1. Germline CDR1 is LNHDA and CDR2 is SQIVND (reference sequence). V lost 1 base, J lost 1 base, and 1 base stayed unmatched. This CDR3 spans 14 amino acids. The CDR3 DNA is TGTGCCAGTAGTATAGGGGACAGATCCTACGAGCAGTACTTC. Translating gives CASSIGDRSYEQYF.

The chain links TRBV5-1 to TRBJ1-1; TRBD1 might be the D (5 bases). CDR3 size: 16 residues. Trimming removed 3 bases at V and 3 bases at J, with 18 bases between. The germline V gene has CDR1 SGHRS and CDR2 YFSETQ. CDR3 region: CASSSNPGVGDTEAFF. The CDR3 region has the DNA TGCGCCAGCAGCTCGAACCCCGGGGTGGGGGACACTGAAGCTTTCTTT.

The V gene is TRBV29-1, the J gene TRBJ2-3, with TRBD2 as a possible D gene (5 bases). Looked up from germline, CDR1 is SQVTM and CDR2 is ANQGSEA. The CDR3 loop spans 12 amino acids. Trimming cost V 4 bases and J 4 bases, with 9 bases left between them. This CDR3 reads CSVVGSADTQYF. The CDR3 DNA follows: TGCAGCGTTGTTGGTAGCGCAGATACGCAGTATTTT.

The gene calls are TRBV7-2 and TRBJ2-5; TRBD2 matches 9 bases. CDR3 length equals 14 residues. With 5 bases clipped from V and 3 bases from J, the junction kept 4 bases outside the gene matches. Germline V gene data show CDR1 as SGHTA and CDR2 as FQGNSA. Here the CDR3 reads CASSPRLAEETQYF. CDR3 sequence (DNA): TGTGCCAGCAGCCCGCGACTAGCGGAAGAGACCCAGTACTTC.

The chain joins TRBV2 to TRBJ2-1; no definite D call. The CDR3 sequence is 12 residues long. The V gene lost 8 bases and the J gene lost 9 bases, with 14 bases spanning the gap. In germline, CDR1 is SNHLY, CDR2 FYNNEI. CDR3 coding DNA: TGTGCCAGCGGCCCCCTTCGAGCTGAGCAGTTCTTC. Its translation: CASGPLRAEQFF.

J is TRBJ2-7 and V is TRBV4-3; D ambiguous. The CDR3 loop spans 14 amino acids. Germline V lookup: CDR1 LGHNA, CDR2 YSLEER. Trimming shortened V by 1 base and J by 0 bases, and 7 bases separated the two germline ends. The CDR3, as DNA: TGCGCCAGCAGCCAAGGTGCCTACTCCTACGAGCAGTACTTC. It codes for CASSQGAYSYEQYF.

The chain links TRBV19 to TRBJ2-2, with 7 positions matching TRBD2. The ends lost 7 bases at V and 5 bases at J; junction bases unmatched: 7. The CDR3 has 14 residues. In germline, CDR1 is LNHDA, CDR2 SQIVND (reference sequence). DNA for the CDR3: TGTGCCAGTAATTTTAGGCGGGAGACCGGGGAGCTGTTTTTT. Its protein is CASNFRRETGELFF.

The rearrangement joins TRBV18 to TRBJ2-3; the D gene could be TRBD1 or TRBD2 (5 bases each). The germline V and J ends were trimmed by 2 bases and 2 bases, with 17 bases remaining between them. This CDR3 is built from 17 residues. In germline, CDR1 is KGHSH, CDR2 LQKENI. CDR3 in amino acids: CASSPVRDGVNTDTQYF. The DNA for the CDR3 is TGTGCCAGCTCACCAGTTCGGGACGGAGTCAACACAGATACGCAGTATTTT.

This clone appeared a few times. CDR3 protein: CATRAGSNQPQHF. CDR3 sequence (DNA): TGTGCCACCAGAGCAGGGAGCAATCAGCCCCAGCATTTT. The gene calls are TRBV15 and TRBJ1-5, with D perhaps TRBD1 (5 bases). Germline assignment: CDR1 LNHNV and CDR2 YYDKDF (reference sequence). The CDR3 sequence is 13 residues long. The ends were cut back, 6 bases at V and 1 base at J, with 7 bases in the middle.

The chain joins TRBV30 to TRBJ2-3, with TRBD1 matching over 8 bases. Per the germline V gene, CDR1 is GTSNPN and CDR2 is SVGIG (reference sequence). This CDR3 contains 19 residues. The V and J ends lost 3 bases and 5 bases, in that order; junction bases with no gene match: 22. The CDR3 is CAWSLTYYLEGRGQDTQYF. The CDR3 DNA reads TGTGCCTGGAGCCTCACCTATTATCTTGAAGGCAGGGGGCAAGATACGCAGTATTTT. The variable domain in full, completed from reference TRBV30 and TRBJ2-3, reads SQTIHQWPATLVQPVGSPLSLECTVEGTSNPNLYWYRQAAGRGLQLLFYSVGIGQISSEVPQNLSASRPQDRQFILSSKKLLLSDSGFYLCAWSLTYYLEGRGQDTQYFGPGTRLTVL.

This chain connects TRBV5-1 to TRBJ2-2, with D hard to call. This CDR3 is 14 amino acids long. Germline-derived CDR1 and CDR2 are SGHRS and YFSETQ. V gave up 2 bases and J gave up 0 bases, with 5 bases separating them. The CDR3 protein is CASSFPANTGELFF. The CDR3 nucleotides are TGCGCCAGCAGCTTCCCAGCGAACACCGGGGAGCTGTTTTTT.